This T cell receptor beta chain was captured in a study of shared clonotypes between healthy human individuals. Turning to this clone: What it binds is not known.

V shed 4 bases and J 2 bases; nucleotides not matched to a gene: 9. Germline CDR1 MDHEN, CDR2 SYDVKM. The CDR3 is made up of 16 amino acids. The split of CD4+ cells yielded CD45RA+ naive and CD45RA-negative memory subsets. Findings and caveats of the study: Lower generation probabilities were found for non-shared clonotypes than for those shared by all four donors. As a rule, naive subsets had a larger estimated richness than memory subsets.

Genomic DNA per cell subset filled all wells of several immunoSEQ plates. The table came from immunoSEQ multiplex PCR; TCRdb's copy has only in-frame clones and leaves some out. The repertoire holds around 990,000 clones, 70% to 80% seen once, with 0.85% to 1% in the top ten. Sequencing input: memory CD4+ T cells from PBMCs. Regarding subset: CD45RA-negative fraction. The chain links TRBV28 to TRBJ1-2, with 8 bases matching TRBD1. This sequence was found in a man between 18 and 29 years old in good health. Some clones in this sample may be carry-over from other donors' samples. DNA of the CDR3: TGTGCCAGCAGTTCAAGGACAGGGTCCGCCAACTATGGCTACACCTTC. Translating gives CASSSRTGSANYGYTF.